These 30 T cell receptor beta chains came from one sample sequenced in a study of tissue T cells after allogeneic stem cell transplantation. Some clones are missing from TCRdb's copy, which holds only in-frame ones; the method was immunoSEQ multiplex PCR. The sample includes some 6,100 clones, under 60% seen only once; the top ten take approximately 39%. Time point specified: mouse harvest day 14 after allogeneic transplant. The graft held 10^6 splenic CD5+ T cells and 10^7 T-cell-depleted bone marrow cells. The sequenced sample was gut tissue. These receptors came from a female BALB/c mouse given C57BL/6 T cells with graft-versus-host disease after an allogeneic hematopoietic cell transplant.

Remarks on this clone: Gene names follow the mouse nomenclature. The DNA ends 1 residue before the CDR3 does, and the rest of the CDR3 is filled in from the germline J gene. The chain links TRBV12-1 to TRBJ1-1, with TRBD1 as a possible D gene (6 bases). The CDR3 covers 13 residues. CDR1 is SGHSN and CDR2 is HYEKVE in the germline V gene. Trimming shortened V by 2 bases and J by 2 bases, and 8 bases separated the two germline ends. The CDR3 spells CASSRDINTEVFF. CDR3 DNA (partial): TGTGCCAGCTCTCGGGACATTAACACAGAAGTCTTC.

Turning to this clone: These gene names are mouse names. This chain's CDR3 is CASSSGASYEQYF. CDR3 DNA (partial): TGTGCCAGCAGTTCTGGGGCGTCCTATGAACAGTAC. The rearrangement links TRBV13-2 to TRBJ2-7, with D perhaps matching TRBD2 (6 bases). From the germline J gene comes the end of the CDR3, since the read stops 1 residue before it. The V gene's germline CDR1 is NNHNN and CDR2 SYGAGS (reference sequence). CDR3 length: 13 residues. The V end lost 7 bases, the J end lost 1 base, and 12 bases lay between the germline ends.

With regard to this clone: Gene and germline names: mouse. The read halts 1 residue ahead of the CDR3 end, with the missing end drawn from the germline J gene. The chain couples TRBV23 to TRBJ2-7. The CDR3 has 14 residues. CDR1 and CDR2 (germline): KGHTA, FQNQQP. CDR3 protein: CSSSQLRSSYEQYF. The CDR3 bases that were read are TGCTCCAGCAGTCAACTGAGGAGCTCCTATGAACAGTAC.

A note on this clone: Any gene name here is a mouse gene name. The read gets to within 1 residue of the CDR3 end, and the germline J gene fills in the rest. The chain uses TRBV23 and TRBJ2-5; TRBD1, the D gene given by the table, was not confirmed from the DNA. Germline V gene data show CDR1 as KGHTA and CDR2 as FQNQQP. The CDR3 is 14 residues long. The sequenced CDR3 bases are TGCTCCAGCAGTCCTCGACAGAACCAAGACACCCAGTAC. It is translated as CSSSPRQNQDTQY. The entire CDR3 reads CSSSPRQNQDTQYF.

As concerns this clone: Here the gene names and germline are mouse. The sequence runs out 1 residue before the end of the CDR3; the remainder is reconstructed from the germline J gene. The J gene is TRBJ2-7, the V gene TRBV17; TRBD2 is a possible D gene (6 bases). This CDR3 comprises 12 residues. Trimming stripped 5 bases from V and 7 bases from J, with 12 bases between. CDR1 and CDR2 (germline): MNHDT, YYDKIL. The CDR3 protein is CASSVLGGEQYF. The sequenced CDR3 bases are TGTGCTAGCAGTGTACTGGGAGGGGAACAGTAC.

This clone was detected a few times. Gene labels here are mouse ones. The sequenced fragment ends 1 residue before the CDR3 boundary, so the rest is inferred from the germline J gene. This chain connects TRBV13-3 to TRBJ1-1, with D possibly matching TRBD1 (6 bases). With 0 bases removed from V and 6 bases from J, the gap between germline ends came to 9 bases. The CDR3 loop spans 13 amino acids. Looked up from germline, CDR1 is NNHDY and CDR2 is SYVADS. Incomplete CDR3 DNA: TGTGCCAGCAGTGATGACAGGGTAGCAGAAGTCTTC. Protein sequence: CASSDDRVAEVF. The whole CDR3 reads CASSDDRVAEVFF.

There are a few counts of this clone. Gene names and germline match the mouse. The read ends 1 residue early relative to the CDR3; the germline J gene fills the gap. This chain links TRBV12-1 with TRBJ1-3; TRBD1 is a possible D gene (5 bases). V was shortened by 3 bases and J by 3 bases, with 8 bases between the two germline ends. The CDR3 length is 13 residues. CDR1 and CDR2 from the germline V gene are SGHSN and HYEKVE. The CDR3 reads CASSRQNGNTLYF. CDR3 bases read: TGTGCCAGCTCTAGACAGAATGGAAATACGCTCTAT.

This clone was observed a handful of times. Each gene name is a mouse one. The CDR3 goes on 1 residue after the read ends, and that part is filled in from the germline J gene. The chain is built from TRBV26 and TRBJ1-5; 8 nucleotides match TRBD1. Germline V CDR1 and CDR2: KGHPV, FQNQEV (reference sequence). V lost 10 bases and J lost 0; bases outside the gene matches: 2. The CDR3 is made up of 13 amino acids. This chain's CDR3 is CATDRGNNQAPLF. The CDR3 bases that were read are TGTGCCACTGACAGGGGTAACAACCAGGCTCCGCTT.

This clone was found a few times. Germline and genes: mouse. The sequence runs out 1 residue before the end of the CDR3; the remainder is reconstructed from the germline J gene. Other DNA sequences in the same sample also yield this CDR3. The V call is TRBV26, the J call TRBJ1-1; possibly TRBD1 for D (5 bases). Germline-derived CDR1 and CDR2 are KGHPV and FQNQEV (reference sequence). This CDR3 is built from 13 residues. The V end was cut by 6 bases, the J end by 1 base, with 9 bases between. CDR3 in amino acids: CASSPGQNTEVFF. CDR3 bases read: TGTGCCAGCAGCCCTGGACAAAACACAGAAGTCTTC.

Turning to this clone: Gene names denote mouse genes. The read finishes 1 residue shy of the CDR3 end, and the germline J gene is used to complete it. The genes are TRBV26 and TRBJ1-2; no reliable D call. Germline V gene lookup returns CDR1 KGHPV and CDR2 FQNQEV (reference sequence). The CDR3 has 13 amino acids. V lost 4 bases, J lost 0 bases, and 6 bases lay in between. CDR3 bases read: TGTGCCAGCAGTCCCAATTCAAACTCCGACTACACC. It yields the protein CASSPNSNSDYT. The CDR3 in its entirety is CASSPNSNSDYTF.

This clone is judged medium-sized. Here the gene names and germline are mouse. The sequenced fragment ends 1 residue before the CDR3 boundary, so the rest is inferred from the germline J gene. The V gene is TRBV26, the J gene TRBJ1-4, with D uncertain. Deletions cut 1 base from V and 0 bases from J, with 0 bases between. From germline, CDR1 is KGHPV and CDR2 FQNQEV (reference sequence). CDR3 length: 13 amino acids. CDR3 loop: CASSLFSNERLFF. The DNA read from the CDR3 is TGTGCCAGCAGTCTGTTTTCCAACGAAAGATTATTT.

To note about this clone: Gene names and germline match the mouse. CDR3 DNA (partial): TGTGCCAGCAGCTGGGACTGGGGGGGTGCTGAGCAGTTC. Its protein is CASSWDWGGAEQF. The entire CDR3 reads CASSWDWGGAEQFF. This rearrangement joins TRBV3 to TRBJ2-1, with 13 positions matching TRBD2. The read ends 1 residue early relative to the CDR3; the germline J gene fills the gap. CDR3 size: 14 residues. V gave up 4 bases and J gave up 6 bases; unmatched junction bases: 0. From germline, CDR1 is SNHLY and CDR2 FYNGKV (reference sequence).

This clone has a handful of counts. The germline and genes are mouse ones. The read is 1 residue too short to cover the CDR3 end, so that end is filled in from the germline J gene. The V gene is TRBV2, the J gene TRBJ2-3; 7 nucleotides align to TRBD2. The V gene end was trimmed by 0 bases and the J gene end by 1 base; junction bases not matched to a gene: 4. CDR1 LGHNA and CDR2 YSYQKL come from the germline V gene. The CDR3 is 16 amino acids. CDR3 protein: CASSQDWGEGAETLYF. The part of the CDR3 DNA that was read is TGTGCCAGCAGCCAAGATTGGGGGGAGGGTGCAGAAACGCTGTAT.

As regards this clone: The listed genes are named as in mouse. The read finishes 1 residue shy of the CDR3 end, and the germline J gene is used to complete it. The chain is built from TRBV13-1 and TRBJ2-7; 9 bases align to TRBD2. The CDR3 has 13 amino acids. Germline lookup yields CDR1 NSHNY and CDR2 SYGAGN. With V trimmed by 2 bases and J by 7 bases, 4 bases remained unmatched. Here the CDR3 reads CASSETGGWEQYF. The sequenced part of the CDR3 DNA is TGTGCCAGCAGTGAAACTGGGGGGTGGGAACAGTAC.

This clone has a handful of counts. All gene names here are mouse names. The observed sequence ends 1 residue before the CDR3 terminus, with the missing tail filled in from the germline J gene. J is TRBJ1-1 and V is TRBV31; D perhaps matches TRBD1 (6 bases). This CDR3 is built from 13 residues. The germline CDR1 and CDR2 sequences are GKSSPN and SITVG. The V gene lost 2 bases and the J gene lost 2 bases, with 9 bases spanning the gap. CDR3 DNA, as far as it was read: TGTGCCTGGAGTTTCAGGGGCAACACAGAAGTCTTC. Translated, it gives CAWSFRGNTEVF. The whole CDR3 protein is CAWSFRGNTEVFF.

A note on this clone: The gene names here belong to mouse. The read terminates 1 residue before the CDR3 end, so the remaining end is supplied by the germline J gene. The V gene is TRBV13-3, the J gene TRBJ1-4; 7 bases fit TRBD1. V shed 1 base and J 7 bases; nucleotides not matched to a gene: 4. The CDR3 spans 14 residues. Germline V gene lookup returns CDR1 NNHDY and CDR2 SYVADS. The CDR3 protein is CASSDQQGSERLFF. The covered CDR3 bases are TGTGCCAGCAGTGATCAACAGGGGAGCGAAAGATTATTT.

As regards this clone: Genes here carry mouse names. The sequenced fragment ends 1 residue before the CDR3 boundary, so the rest is inferred from the germline J gene. The chain carries TRBV26 and TRBJ1-4, with 11 bases identical to TRBD1. The junction had 6 bases not matched to a gene; V was cut back by 4 bases and J by 5 bases. The CDR3 runs to 16 residues. Germline loops: CDR1 KGHPV, CDR2 FQNQEV (reference sequence). The sequenced CDR3 bases are TGTGCCAGCAGTCCATCCGGGACAGGGGGGAACGAAAGATTATTT. Translated, it gives CASSPSGTGGNERLF. The entire CDR3 sequence reads CASSPSGTGGNERLFF.

This clone has just a few counts. Mouse names are used for the genes. The read ends 1 residue early relative to the CDR3; the germline J gene fills the gap. The chain carries TRBV19 and TRBJ2-7; 8 bases agree with TRBD2. The germline gives CDR1 FNHDT, CDR2 SITEND (reference sequence). Trimming removed 1 base from V and 2 bases from J; junction bases left unmatched: 5. The CDR3 is 15 residues long. CDR3 sequence reads: CASSIIGGATYEQYF. Partial CDR3 DNA: TGTGCCAGCAGTATAATCGGGGGGGCGACCTATGAACAGTAC.

Concerning this clone itself: Each gene name is a mouse one. The read ends 1 residue early relative to the CDR3; the germline J gene fills the gap. J is TRBJ2-3 and V is TRBV4; TRBD1 matches 7 bases. CDR3 length equals 17 residues. Germline CDR1 is LGHDT and CDR2 is YNNKQL (reference sequence). The trim removed 5 bases at V and 0 bases at J, leaving 11 bases unmatched. CDR3 DNA (partial): TGTGCCAGCAGCGGGGACAGCCCTAGGTCTAGTGCAGAAACGCTGTAT. Protein sequence: CASSGDSPRSSAETLY. The full CDR3 protein reads CASSGDSPRSSAETLYF.

This clone occurred a few times. The gene names given are mouse names. The CDR3 region is CAWSPGTGVYEQYF. The sequenced CDR3 bases are TGTGCCTGGAGTCCTGGGACTGGGGTCTATGAACAGTAC. This chain links TRBV31 with TRBJ2-7; 10 nucleotides agree with TRBD2. The read is 1 residue too short to cover the CDR3 end, so that end is filled in from the germline J gene. This CDR3 is built from 14 residues. From germline, CDR1 is GKSSPN and CDR2 SITVG. V shed 1 base, J shed 3 bases, and the junction held 3 bases outside the gene matches.

On this clone itself: Gene and germline names: mouse. CDR3 DNA (partial): TGTGCCAGCAGCCGGGGAGGGGACACCGGGCAGCTCTAC. Translated: CASSRGGDTGQLY. The CDR3 reads in full as CASSRGGDTGQLYF. This rearrangement joins TRBV5 to TRBJ2-2; maybe TRBD1 (5 bases). The observed sequence ends 1 residue before the CDR3 terminus, with the missing tail filled in from the germline J gene. Trimming took off 4 bases at V and 3 bases at J, with 9 bases between the two ends. There are 14 residues in the CDR3. CDR1 is LGHNA and CDR2 is YNLKQL in the germline V gene (reference sequence).

In its sample, this clone ranks as large. Mouse germline and gene names are used. The read ends 1 residue early relative to the CDR3; the germline J gene fills the gap. The chain recombines TRBV13-3 with TRBJ2-5; 11 bases are a match to TRBD2. Trimming took 5 bases from V and 0 from J; bases not matched to a gene: 5. This CDR3 comprises 16 residues. Germline lookup yields CDR1 NNHDY and CDR2 SYVADS. CDR3 DNA, as far as it was read: TGTGCCAGCAGCCGGGGACTGGGGGTTAACCAAGACACCCAGTAC. It is translated as CASSRGLGVNQDTQY. The whole CDR3 sequence is CASSRGLGVNQDTQYF.

Turning to this clone: The genes are named according to mouse. The CDR3 end lies 1 residue beyond the end of the read and is filled in from the germline J gene. The gene calls are TRBV4 and TRBJ1-5, with a possible D match to TRBD1 (6 bases). The CDR3 loop spans 13 amino acids. Trimming pared 5 bases from V and 6 bases from J, leaving 11 bases between. The germline CDR1 and CDR2 sequences are LGHDT and YNNKQL (reference sequence). CDR3 amino acids: CASSTGTTQAPLF. CDR3 bases read: TGTGCCAGCAGCACCGGGACAACCCAGGCTCCGCTT.

This clone has only a few counts. Gene names and germline refer to mouse. The read halts 1 residue ahead of the CDR3 end, with the missing end drawn from the germline J gene. This chain connects TRBV4 to TRBJ2-7, with TRBD2 matching over 9 bases. V dropped 6 bases and J dropped 2; count of bases not matched to a gene: 2. The germline gives CDR1 LGHDT, CDR2 YNNKQL (reference sequence). This CDR3 region has 13 residues. The CDR3 protein is CASSSGGAYEQYF. The CDR3 bases that were read are TGTGCCAGCAGTTCTGGGGGGGCCTATGAACAGTAC.

On this clone: Germline and genes here are mouse. The CDR3 goes on 1 residue after the read ends, and that part is filled in from the germline J gene. The J gene is TRBJ2-4, the V gene TRBV26; the D call may be TRBD1 or TRBD2 (5 bases each). The germline V and J ends were trimmed by 4 bases and 0 bases, with 5 bases remaining between them. This CDR3 comprises 13 residues. Per the germline V gene, CDR1 is KGHPV and CDR2 is FQNQEV (reference sequence). The CDR3 protein is CASSRDSQNTLYF. The DNA read from the CDR3 is TGTGCCAGCAGTCGGGACAGTCAAAACACCTTGTAC.

Turning to this clone: Gene names follow the mouse nomenclature. The CDR3 sequence is CASSQRAETLYF. CDR3 bases read: TGTGCCAGCAGCCAGCGGGCAGAAACGCTGTAT. The chain couples TRBV4 to TRBJ2-3; D remains unclear. The DNA ends 1 residue before the CDR3 does, and the rest of the CDR3 is filled in from the germline J gene. V lost 5 bases, J lost 3 bases, and 6 bases lay in between. The germline V gene encodes CDR1 LGHDT and CDR2 YNNKQL (reference sequence). This CDR3 has 12 amino acids.

Turning to this clone: The gene symbols are mouse symbols. The read gets to within 1 residue of the CDR3 end, and the germline J gene fills in the rest. The sample carries other DNA sequences with the same CDR3. V is TRBV12-1 and J is TRBJ2-5; TRBD2 matches 9 bases. Germline V gene sequence: CDR1 SGHSN, CDR2 HYEKVE. Trimming at V came to 4 bases and at J to 4 bases, leaving 5 bases not matched to a gene. The CDR3 consists of 14 residues. The sequenced CDR3 bases are TGTGCCAGCTCCCTACTGGGGGGCGAAGACACCCAGTAC. This sequence encodes CASSLLGGEDTQY. The whole CDR3 sequence reads CASSLLGGEDTQYF.

A single count supports this clone. Mouse germline and gene names are used. With the read ending 1 residue before the CDR3 end, the germline J gene is used to fill in that end. V usage is TRBV15 and J usage is TRBJ1-1; D remains unclear. The CDR3 is made up of 14 amino acids. The germline V and J ends were trimmed by 1 base and 0 bases, with 6 bases remaining between them. Germline V gene data show CDR1 as SGHND and CDR2 as FRSKSL. CDR3 DNA (partial): TGTGCCAGCAGTTTAGGCGATGCAAACACAGAAGTCTTC. It encodes CASSLGDANTEVF. The complete CDR3 reads CASSLGDANTEVFF.

Concerning this clone itself: Germline and genes here are mouse. The read ends 1 residue early relative to the CDR3; the germline J gene fills the gap. The genes are TRBV26 and TRBJ1-3, with unresolved D. Germline V gives CDR1 KGHPV, CDR2 FQNQEV (reference sequence). V lost 5 bases, J lost 0 bases, and 8 bases lay in between. This CDR3 comprises 14 residues. The sequenced CDR3 bases are TGTGCCAGCAGTTTGGGAGTTTCTGGAAATACGCTCTAT. Protein sequence: CASSLGVSGNTLY. The entire CDR3 is CASSLGVSGNTLYF.

There are a few counts of this clone. These gene names are mouse names. The read falls 1 residue short of the CDR3 end, and the missing part is taken from the germline J gene. This sequence joins TRBV26 and TRBJ1-6; TRBD1 matches at 11 bases. TRBJ1-6 is noted as an ORF with a role that remains uncertain. The CDR3 runs to 16 residues. V dropped 2 bases and J dropped 7; count of bases not matched to a gene: 4. Germline loops: CDR1 KGHPV, CDR2 FQNQEV (reference sequence). The CDR3 loop is CASSLGTGGGNSPLYF. Incomplete CDR3 DNA: TGTGCCAGCAGTCTGGGGACAGGGGGAGGGAATTCGCCCCTCTAC.